This TCR beta chain was sequenced in a study of blood T cells in healthy people across ages. Points from the study as a whole: Possibly confounding the expanded clonotype changes was the fact that donor CMV status was unknown.

A few counts support this clonotype. Its antigen is not known. Together with a sample-barcoded 5' primer, a J-beta primer mix was included in a second PCR lasting 7 to 11 cycles. TCRdb ran MiXCR on the 5' RACE reads and lists one entry per CDR3 protein. The repertoire holds just under 750,000 distinct CDR3 sequences, with roughly 20% as singletons. With 4 bases removed from V and 8 bases from J, the gap between germline ends came to 9 bases. Germline V gene sequence: CDR1 LGHDT, CDR2 YNNKEL (reference sequence). The CDR3 has 12 amino acids. The chain is built from TRBV3-1 and TRBJ2-1; D is uncertain. The sample was blood. The clonotype originates from a man between 65 and 79 years old in good health. The CDR3: CASSPGSHEQFF. The CDR3 region has the DNA TGTGCCAGCAGCCCCGGTAGTCATGAGCAGTTCTTC.